This T cell receptor (beta chain) originates from a study of cytomegalovirus exposure and HLA in healthy donors. Across the study: There were approximately 400 genotyped donors. Of these, 75% to 90% fell in the genetic ancestry cluster associated with self-reported Caucasian donors. Study-wide results and limits: Among the CMV-associated chains, a few were confirmed in vitro as specific for CMV antigens. Relative to the roughly 690-donor mean, N-insertions were reportedly fewer in an Asian-associated ancestry cluster in a later analysis. The likely origin of a cluster of highly shared sequence variants was a sequencing artifact.

This CDR3 contains 19 residues. Germline CDR1 is LNHNV and CDR2 is YYDKDF (reference sequence). The V gene lost 0 bases and the J gene lost 0 bases, with 15 bases spanning the gap. Vbeta (60) and Jbeta (13) primers were used in the PCR. Libraries were prepared by immunoSEQ multiplex PCR; TCRdb keeps only in-frame clonotypes and omits some of them. The sample lists about 120,000 clones, about 59% occurring once. In the case of this clone: Its antigen is unknown.

This TCR was recovered from a woman in her 40s in good health and CMV-seropositive. Sequenced material: PBMCs. The chain recombines TRBV15 with TRBJ2-6; maybe TRBD1 (5 bases). The CDR3 is CATSRDMGRDYSGANVLTF. Written as DNA, the CDR3 is TGTGCCACCAGCAGAGATATGGGCAGGGATTACTCTGGGGCCAACGTCCTGACTTTC. Filled out from reference TRBV15 and TRBJ2-6, the complete variable domain reads DAMVIQNPRYQVTQFGKPVTLSCSQTLNHNVMYWYQQKSSQAPKLLFHYYDKDFNNEADTPDNFQSRRPNTSFCFLDIRSPGLGDTAMYLCATSRDMGRDYSGANVLTFGAGSRLTVL.